This TCR beta chain comes out of a study of regulatory T cells in long-lasting Graves disease. Study-wide points: The study found TRBV28, TRBJ1-2 and TRBJ2-5 favored in persistent disease.

Worth noting for this clonotype: What it binds is unknown.

The CDR3 covers 16 residues. Germline-derived CDR1 and CDR2 are DFQATT and SNEGSKA (reference sequence). Trimming removed 6 bases from V and 4 bases from J; junction bases left unmatched: 17. Arm-PCR of CDR3 regions and iRepertoire HTBI primers were the basis on which TCR beta libraries were built. In the study's own analysis: Samples collectively showed fewer than 80 TRBV and around 15 TRBJ segments. TCRdb re-derived calls from the multiplex PCR reads in MiXCR, one entry per CDR3 protein. TCRdb, rather than the study authors, made the V and J calls. Among fewer than 450,000 distinct CDR3 sequences listed, around 24% were seen once. The time point: persistent/refractory GD, antithyroid drugs over 5 years with positive TRAb. The authors made the TCR library using RNA they extracted from PBMCs. The collection involved drawing about 8.2 milliliters of peripheral blood into EDTA tubes.

This receptor was obtained from a female donor with Graves disease. This sample comprised peripheral blood mononuclear cells (PBMCs), obtained when the disease was refractory, from a patient treated with antithyroid drugs. The chain is built from TRBV20-1 and TRBJ1-2; the match to TRBD1 covers 7 bases. The CDR3, as DNA: TGCAGTGCGCAGCCAATTGGGGGAGGGGGCGGCTATGGCTACACCTTC. Its translation: CSAQPIGGGGGYGYTF.